Following are 23 T cell receptor beta chains from one sample sequenced in a study of T cells in Graves' hyperthyroidism and ophthalmopathy. Researchers took RNA transcripts and amplified the TCR beta CDR3 regions from them. HTBI primers were used for first-round RT-PCR of the TCR CDR3. TCRdb called the multiplex PCR reads again in MiXCR, with one record for every CDR3 protein. The sample carries about 400,000 distinct CDR3 sequences, 15% recorded once. The sequencing input was blood. The receptors derive from a woman aged 25-40 years with Graves' hyperthyroidism.

The CDR3 is CATSRVSEWANEQFF. As DNA, the CDR3 is TGTGCCACCAGCAGAGTTTCAGAGTGGGCCAATGAGCAGTTCTTC. The J gene is TRBJ2-1, the V gene TRBV15; no firm D call. The CDR3 spans 15 residues. Per the germline V gene, CDR1 is LNHNV and CDR2 is YYDKDF (reference sequence). V lost 1 base and J 6 bases, leaving 13 bases between the germline ends.

This clonotype occurred many times. This chain connects TRBV6-1 to TRBJ1-1; D possibly corresponds to TRBD1 (6 bases). The CDR3 is made up of 15 amino acids. CDR1 and CDR2 (germline): MNHNS, SASEGT. The V and J ends lost 2 bases and 5 bases respectively, with 15 bases between them. The CDR3 sequence is CASSERDTLGTEAFF. CDR3 nucleotide sequence: TGTGCCAGCAGTGAAAGGGACACCTTGGGTACTGAAGCTTTCTTT.

This clonotype was counted ten times or more. This CDR3 reads CSARVYGSEYEQYF. The CDR3 DNA follows: TGCAGTGCTAGAGTCTACGGCTCAGAATACGAGCAGTACTTC. The V gene is TRBV20-1, the J gene TRBJ2-7; the D is unclear. Germline values: CDR1 DFQATT, CDR2 SNEGSKA (reference sequence). This CDR3 spans 14 amino acids. V was trimmed by 1 base and J by 4 bases, leaving 14 bases between them.

The V gene is TRBV19, the J gene TRBJ2-1, with D maybe TRBD2 (6 bases). The CDR3 contains 13 residues. The V end was cut by 2 bases, the J end by 8 bases, with 10 bases between. CDR1 is LNHDA, CDR2 SQIVND, per germline (reference sequence). Written as DNA, the CDR3 is TGTGCCAGTAGTATACGACTAGATGATGAGCAGTTCTTC. Translated, it gives CASSIRLDDEQFF. Full variable domain (rest looked up from reference TRBV19 and TRBJ2-1): DGGITQSPKYLFRKEGQNVTLSCEQNLNHDAMYWYRQDPGQGLRLIYYSQIVNDFQKGDIAEGYSVSREKKESFPLTVTSAQKNPTAFYLCASSIRLDDEQFFGPGTRLTVL.

This clonotype was found a few times. CDR3 nucleotide sequence: TGTGCCAGTAGGAGGATTAGCACAGATACGCAGTATTTT. It encodes CASRRISTDTQYF. The chain combines TRBV19 with TRBJ2-3; D uncertain. Looked up from germline, CDR1 is LNHDA and CDR2 is SQIVND (reference sequence). V lost 6 bases and J lost 0, with 7 bases in between. The CDR3 length is 13 residues.

V is TRBV19 and J is TRBJ2-5; 12 positions agree with TRBD1. From germline, CDR1 is LNHDA and CDR2 SQIVND (reference sequence). Trimming at V came to 6 bases and at J to 5 bases, leaving 13 bases not matched to a gene. This CDR3 has 17 residues. The CDR3 reads CASSPRDRGRIGETQYF. In nucleotides, the CDR3 is TGTGCCAGTAGCCCCCGGGACAGGGGGCGGATTGGGGAGACCCAGTACTTC.

This clonotype was observed at least ten times. The chain recombines TRBV20-1 with TRBJ2-1; tentatively, D is TRBD2 (7 bases). Trimming took off 0 bases at V and 4 bases at J, with 13 bases between the two ends. CDR1 is DFQATT, CDR2 SNEGSKA, per germline (reference sequence). The CDR3 is 15 amino acids. The DNA for the CDR3 is TGCAGTGCTAGAGATTACGGGGGGCTATACAATGAGCAGTTCTTC. It encodes CSARDYGGLYNEQFF.

This chain connects TRBV7-9 to TRBJ1-1; D is unresolved. V was trimmed by 3 bases and J by 2 bases, leaving 13 bases between them. Germline V CDR1 and CDR2: SEHNR, FQNEAQ (reference sequence). There are 15 residues in the CDR3. The CDR3 spells CASSFKKPINTEAFF. As DNA, the CDR3 is TGTGCCAGCAGCTTCAAGAAACCGATCAACACTGAAGCTTTCTTT. Full variable domain (rest looked up from reference TRBV7-9 and TRBJ1-1): DTGVSQNPRHKITKRGQNVTFRCDPISEHNRLYWYRQTLGQGPEFLTYFQNEAQLEKSRLLSDRFSAERPKGSFSTLEIQRTEQGDSAMYLCASSFKKPINTEAFFGQGTRLTVV.

This clonotype was counted ten times or more. The chain links TRBV7-9 to TRBJ2-5; possibly TRBD1 for D (5 bases). CDR1 and CDR2 (germline): SEHNR, FQNEAQ (reference sequence). The V end was cut by 5 bases, the J end by 7 bases, with 17 bases between. The CDR3 has 14 amino acids. CDR3 residues: CASSPGHREGTQYF. The CDR3 DNA sequence: TGTGCCAGCAGCCCAGGACACCGTGAAGGGACCCAGTACTTC.

CDR3 DNA sequence: TGTGCCAGCAGTTATACTTCGGGAGCTCAGGAGACCCAGTACTTC. This sequence encodes CASSYTSGAQETQYF. The chain uses TRBV6-2 or TRBV6-3 and TRBJ2-5, with D maybe TRBD2 (6 bases). The V gene's germline CDR1 is MNHEY and CDR2 SVGEGT. The CDR3 loop spans 15 amino acids. Between the trimmed V and J ends, which lost 3 bases and 5 bases, there was a span of 16 bases.

This clonotype has ten or more counts. The CDR3 DNA sequence: TGTGCCAGCAGCCCAAGACTAGCGGGAGTGTCTGGGTCTAGCACAGATACGCAGTATTTT. This encodes CASSPRLAGVSGSSTDTQYF. The chain carries TRBV2 and TRBJ2-3; 12 positions match TRBD2. The CDR3 extends over 20 amino acids. J was trimmed by 0 bases and V by 6 bases; bases with no gene match: 16. Germline loops: CDR1 SNHLY, CDR2 FYNNEI.

This clonotype was counted a few times. The chain uses TRBV27 and TRBJ2-2; D remains unclear. The germline CDR1 and CDR2 sequences are MNHEY and SMNVEV (reference sequence). V gave up 6 bases and J gave up 3 bases, with 11 bases separating them. CDR3 size: 14 residues. The CDR3 loop is CASSETSDTGELFF. The CDR3 DNA follows: TGTGCCAGCAGCGAGACTTCTGACACCGGGGAGCTGTTTTTT.

This clonotype occurred many times. The V gene is TRBV2, the J gene TRBJ2-2; D uncertain. This CDR3 is 13 amino acids long. CDR1 is SNHLY and CDR2 is FYNNEI in the germline V gene. V lost 2 bases and J lost 5, with 6 bases in between. The CDR3 DNA sequence: TGTGCCAGCAGTGAATGGCAGACCGGGGAGCTGTTTTTT. Translating it yields CASSEWQTGELFF.

This clonotype was seen more than once but under ten times. This chain joins TRBV10-3 and TRBJ2-5; no firm D call. V gave up 3 bases and J gave up 2 bases, with 7 bases separating them. In germline, CDR1 is ENHRY, CDR2 SYGVKD. CDR3 size: 13 residues. The CDR3 sequence is CAISEGRQETQYF. CDR3 DNA sequence: TGTGCCATCAGTGAAGGCAGACAAGAGACCCAGTACTTC.

In this sample, this clonotype turned up many times. This chain links TRBV6-1 with TRBJ2-3; 7 nucleotides match TRBD1. V lost 2 bases and J lost 1; bases outside the gene matches: 3. The CDR3 is made up of 15 amino acids. The germline V gene has CDR1 MNHNS and CDR2 SASEGT. The CDR3 reads CASSERGQGTDTQYF. In DNA, the CDR3 is TGTGCCAGCAGTGAAAGAGGACAGGGCACAGATACGCAGTATTTT.

The chain joins TRBV28 to TRBJ1-3; 8 bases line up with TRBD1. Losses at the gene ends were 5 bases for V and 7 bases for J; bases not matched to a gene: 7. The CDR3 spans 14 residues. Germline-derived CDR1 and CDR2 are MDHEN and SYDVKM. CDR3 nucleotides: TGTGCCAGCAGTAACGGACAGGGAGGCAACACCATATATTTT. It encodes CASSNGQGGNTIYF.

This clonotype was counted at least ten times. V usage is TRBV6-1 and J usage is TRBJ2-7; 9 bases match TRBD1. The CDR3 contains 13 residues. After removal of 5 bases from V and 6 bases from J, the junction contained 5 bases not matched to a gene. The V gene's germline CDR1 is MNHNS and CDR2 SASEGT. In DNA, the CDR3 is TGTGCCAGCAGTCGGACAGGGGCAGGCGAGCAGTACTTC. Its protein product is CASSRTGAGEQYF.

Details on this clonotype: Germline and junction disagree at one end, which may indicate a read error. The gene calls are TRBV12-3 or TRBV12-4 and TRBJ2-5; D not resolved. CDR3 length equals 13 residues. The chain's CDR3 is CAGSFFPPETQYF. The CDR3 bases are TGTGCCGGCAGTTTTTTTCCCCCAGAGACCCAGTACTTC.

This clonotype was counted only a few times. This chain uses TRBV6-5 with TRBJ1-1; D is undetermined. This CDR3 comprises 12 residues. CDR1 is MNHEY and CDR2 is SVGAGI in the germline V gene. Between the trimmed V and J ends, which lost 6 bases and 3 bases, there was a span of 8 bases. CDR3 bases: TGTGCCAGCAGCTATGGGGACACTGAAGCTTTCTTT. As protein: CASSYGDTEAFF.

This clonotype was detected many times. Here the CDR3 reads CATSRDRGWGQPQHF. The CDR3 nucleotides read TGTGCCACCAGCAGAGACAGGGGATGGGGTCAGCCCCAGCATTTT. This chain links TRBV15 with TRBJ1-5; tentative D call: TRBD1 (6 bases). V shed 0 bases and J shed 6 bases, with 12 bases lying between them. The CDR3 spans 15 residues. CDR1 is LNHNV, CDR2 YYDKDF, per germline (reference sequence).

This clonotype was counted many times. The chain couples TRBV5-1 to TRBJ2-3; D is ambiguous. Per the germline V gene, CDR1 is SGHRS and CDR2 is YFSETQ. CDR3 length: 12 residues. Trimming cost V 5 bases and J 2 bases, with 6 bases left between them. The CDR3 DNA reads as TGCGCCAGCAGGAAGTCCACAGATACGCAGTATTTT. This sequence encodes CASRKSTDTQYF.

This clonotype was counted between two and nine times. CDR3: CASSLLEDYEQYF. CDR3 coding DNA: TGTGCCAGCAGTTTGCTAGAGGACTACGAGCAGTACTTC. The rearrangement joins TRBV27 to TRBJ2-7; D gene ambiguous. V was pared by 3 bases and J by 3 bases, with 9 bases between. The germline V gene encodes CDR1 MNHEY and CDR2 SMNVEV (reference sequence). The CDR3 totals 13 residues.

This clonotype was counted between two and nine times. The DNA is left out, because the CDR3 cannot be placed on it with certainty; the CDR3 is given as TCRdb lists it. The chain joins TRBV25-1 to TRBJ1-2; the D call in the table, TRBD1, was not verified against the DNA. Germline V lookup: CDR1 MGHDK, CDR2 SYGVNS. The CDR3 is made up of 14 amino acids, end residues included. CDR3 protein: CASPLRARASGYTF.